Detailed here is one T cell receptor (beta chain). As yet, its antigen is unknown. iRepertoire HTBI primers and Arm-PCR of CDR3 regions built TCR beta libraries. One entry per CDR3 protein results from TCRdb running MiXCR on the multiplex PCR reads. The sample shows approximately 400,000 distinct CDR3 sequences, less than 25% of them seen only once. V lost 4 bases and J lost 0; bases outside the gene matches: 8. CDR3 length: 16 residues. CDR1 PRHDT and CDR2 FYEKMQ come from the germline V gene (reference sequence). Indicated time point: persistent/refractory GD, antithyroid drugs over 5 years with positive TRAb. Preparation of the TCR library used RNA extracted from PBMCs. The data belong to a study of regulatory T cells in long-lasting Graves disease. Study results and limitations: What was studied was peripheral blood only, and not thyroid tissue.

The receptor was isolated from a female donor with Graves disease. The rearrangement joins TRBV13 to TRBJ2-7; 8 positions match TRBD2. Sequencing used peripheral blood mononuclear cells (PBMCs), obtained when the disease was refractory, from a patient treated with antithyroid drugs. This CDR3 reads CASSSRSSGFSYEQYF. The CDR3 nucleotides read TGTGCCAGCAGCTCACGGTCTAGCGGGTTCTCCTACGAGCAGTACTTC.